The 13 T cell receptor beta chains in this list originate from one sample, sequenced in a study of blood T cells in healthy people across ages. With a J-beta primer mix and a sample-barcoded 5' primer, a second PCR ran about 7 to 11 cycles. TCRdb used MiXCR to reprocess the 5' RACE reads, holding one entry per CDR3 protein. The sample gives about 1.4 million distinct CDR3 sequences, almost 60% of which show up once; 6.7% is in the top ten. Sequencing was carried out using blood. These receptors originate from a man aged 18 to 30 in good health.

This sequence joins TRBV6-2 or TRBV6-3 and TRBJ2-7, with D hard to call. In germline, CDR1 is MNHEY, CDR2 SVGEGT. V dropped 6 bases and J dropped 6 bases, with 12 bases sitting between them. This CDR3 has 12 amino acids. The CDR3 region has the DNA TGTGCCAGCAGATCTCTAGATAGCGAGCAGTACTTC. This codes for CASRSLDSEQYF.

This clonotype was seen a few times. The chain links TRBV29-1 to TRBJ2-5; 7 bases are shared with TRBD1. The J segment lost 3 bases and the V segment lost 2 bases, leaving 9 bases of the junction unmatched. The CDR3 length is 15 residues. Germline V lookup: CDR1 SQVTM, CDR2 ANQGSEA. The CDR3 bases are TGCAGCGTTGAATTCTGGCGACAGGGAGAAGAGACCCAGTACTTC. Translation: CSVEFWRQGEETQYF.

J is TRBJ2-4 and V is TRBV4-1, with 8 nucleotides matching TRBD2. CDR3 length: 15 amino acids. Germline V gene sequence: CDR1 MGHRA, CDR2 YSYEKL. Losses at the gene ends were 3 bases for V and 2 bases for J; bases not matched to a gene: 3. CDR3 amino acids: CASSQIAGTKNIQYF. The CDR3 DNA reads as TGCGCCAGCAGCCAGATAGCGGGAACCAAAAACATTCAGTACTTC.

The V gene is TRBV15, the J gene TRBJ1-4; D remains ambiguous. The length of the CDR3 is 14 residues. Trimming left V 1 base short and J 7 bases short, with 10 bases between. Germline assignment: CDR1 LNHNV and CDR2 YYDKDF (reference sequence). The DNA of the CDR3 is TGTGCCACCAGCAGAGGGGATCTCTCTGAAAAACTGTTTTTT. Amino acid sequence: CATSRGDLSEKLFF.

The chain has TRBV11-2 and TRBJ2-1; 7 bases are a match to TRBD2. With V trimmed by 4 bases and J by 7 bases, 1 base remained unmatched. The CDR3 runs 12 residues. The germline V gene has CDR1 SGHAT and CDR2 FQNNGV. The CDR3: CASSWEGNEQFF. CDR3 nucleotide sequence: TGTGCCAGCAGCTGGGAGGGGAATGAGCAGTTCTTC.

The chain uses TRBV20-1 and TRBJ2-1; TRBD2 matches at 11 bases. Losses at the gene ends were 6 bases for V and 1 base for J; bases not matched to a gene: 5. Germline CDR1 and CDR2: DFQATT and SNEGSKA (reference sequence). The CDR3 is 15 amino acids. The CDR3 loop reads CSAIAGGTSYNEQFF. Here the CDR3 DNA reads TGCAGTGCGATAGCGGGGGGGACTTCCTACAATGAGCAGTTCTTC.

This chain joins TRBV4-1 and TRBJ2-7; no clear D gene. CDR1 is MGHRA and CDR2 is YSYEKL in the germline V gene. The V and J ends lost 0 bases and 0 bases respectively, with 12 bases between them. The CDR3 sequence is 16 residues long. The CDR3 reads CASSQDGPLSSYEQYF. The CDR3 region has the DNA TGCGCCAGCAGCCAAGATGGCCCTCTTAGCTCCTACGAGCAGTACTTC.

The rearrangement uses TRBV20-1 and TRBJ2-7; 7 nucleotides line up with TRBD1. The closer fit of TRBJ2-5 to the DNA end suggests the J call may be wrong. Per the germline V gene, CDR1 is DFQATT and CDR2 is SNEGSKA (reference sequence). The CDR3 sequence is 17 residues long. The CDR3 DNA follows: TGCAGTGCTAGTATCCCCTTTGGGCAGGGGGTTGGAGAGACCCAGTACTTC. Encoded protein: CSASIPFGQGVGETQYF.

Of note for this clonotype: Germline and junction disagree at one end, which may indicate a read error. The chain is built from TRBV7-9 and TRBJ2-1, with D possibly called TRBD1 or TRBD2 (7 bases each). CDR1 and CDR2 (germline): SEHNR, FQNEAQ (reference sequence). The CDR3 length is 15 residues. The CDR3, as DNA: TGTGCCAGCAGGAGCGGGGACAGCCTATACAATGAGCGGTTCTTC. Protein sequence: CASRSGDSLYNERFF.

This sequence joins TRBV20-1 and TRBJ2-4; 8 bases align to TRBD1. The V segment lost 3 bases and the J segment 0 bases; nucleotides outside the gene matches: 16. CDR3 length: 19 amino acids. The germline gives CDR1 DFQATT, CDR2 SNEGSKA (reference sequence). The CDR3 region has the DNA TGCAGTGCTAGGGTTCCCTTGGGACAGGCCGAACTAGCCAAAAACATTCAGTACTTC. Its translation is CSARVPLGQAELAKNIQYF.

The chain links TRBV4-3 to TRBJ2-1; possibly TRBD1 for D (5 bases). The CDR3 length is 15 residues. Trimming took 3 bases from V and 4 from J, leaving 13 bases between them. Germline lookup yields CDR1 LGHNA and CDR2 YSLEER. This CDR3 is CASSHGATTYNEQFF. CDR3 bases: TGCGCCAGCAGCCATGGGGCTACAACTTACAATGAGCAGTTCTTC.

This clonotype has a single count. The junction departs from germline at one end; a sequencing error may be responsible. The J gene is TRBJ2-2, the V gene TRBV3-1; 9 positions match TRBD1. Germline V gene sequence: CDR1 LGHDT, CDR2 YNNKEL (reference sequence). The CDR3 runs to 16 residues. The CDR3 nucleotides read TGTGCCAGCAGCACACGGGACAGGGCGGACACCGGGAAGCTGTTTTTT. Encoded protein: CASSTRDRADTGKLFF.

J is TRBJ2-3 and V is TRBV2; D perhaps matches TRBD1 (5 bases). The CDR3 sequence is 15 residues long. Trimming removed 7 bases from V and 2 bases from J, with 16 bases in between. Germline assignment: CDR1 SNHLY and CDR2 FYNNEI. The CDR3 region has the DNA TGTGCCAGCATTCCCAGGGTTAGAACCACAGATACGCAGTATTTT. Amino acid sequence: CASIPRVRTTDTQYF. Supplemented by reference TRBV2 and TRBJ2-3, the full variable domain reads EPEVTQTPSHQVTQMGQEVILRCVPISNHLYFYWYRQILGQKVEFLVSFYNNEISEKSEIFDDQFSVERPDGSNFTLKIRSTKLEDSAMYFCASIPRVRTTDTQYFGPGTRLTVL.